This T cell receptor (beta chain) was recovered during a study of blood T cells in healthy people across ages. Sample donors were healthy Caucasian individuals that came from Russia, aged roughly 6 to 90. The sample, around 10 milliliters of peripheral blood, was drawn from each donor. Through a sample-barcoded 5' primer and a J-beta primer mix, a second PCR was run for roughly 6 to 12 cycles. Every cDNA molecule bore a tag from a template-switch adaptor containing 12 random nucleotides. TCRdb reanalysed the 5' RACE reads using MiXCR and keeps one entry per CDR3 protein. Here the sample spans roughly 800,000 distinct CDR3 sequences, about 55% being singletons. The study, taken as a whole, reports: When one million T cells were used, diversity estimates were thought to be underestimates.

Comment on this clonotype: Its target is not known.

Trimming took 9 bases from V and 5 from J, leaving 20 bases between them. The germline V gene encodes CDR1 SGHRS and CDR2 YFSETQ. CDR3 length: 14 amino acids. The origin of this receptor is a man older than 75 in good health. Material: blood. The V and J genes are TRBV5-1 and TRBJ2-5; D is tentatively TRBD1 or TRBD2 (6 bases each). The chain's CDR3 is CATKPGGTRETQYF. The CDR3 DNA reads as TGCGCCACCAAACCCGGGGGCACCCGGGAGACCCAGTACTTC.